This T cell receptor (beta chain) was observed in a study of T cell clones after liver transplantation. Study information: Samples came pre-transplant, pre-randomization before withdrawal, and post-randomization after withdrawal ended. Study-level findings and limits: The donor-reactive repertoire was only partly measurable in a couple of subjects, lacking donor cells. In most of the 8 subjects, circulating graft-donor-reactive CD4 TCRbeta sequences fell significantly after transplant.

CDR1 is SGDLS, CDR2 YYNGEE, per germline. Trimming shortened V by 3 bases and J by 1 base, and 10 bases separated the two germline ends. The CDR3 contains 14 residues. Only in-frame clones appear in the TCRdb table, and some are missing; sequencing was by immunoSEQ multiplex PCR. Of 50,000 to 55,000 clones listed, about 69% were seen once; the top ten hold about a tenth. About this clone itself: Its antigen remains unknown.

The receptor's source is a human patient who received a liver transplant. A subset of T cells may come from the graft donor. This chain uses TRBV9 with TRBJ1-1; D not certain. The specimen comprised CD4+ T cells from blood, sampled 52 to 60 months after liver transplant. CDR3 nucleotide sequence: TGTGCCAGCAGCGCCAGGCTGGAGAACACTGAAGCTTTCTTT. The encoded protein is CASSARLENTEAFF. Supplemented by reference TRBV9 and TRBJ1-1, the full variable domain reads DSGVTQTPKHLITATGQRVTLRCSPRSGDLSVYWYQQSLDQGLQFLIQYYNGEERAKGNILERFSAQQFPDLHSELNLSSLELGDSALYFCASSARLENTEAFFGQGTRLTVV.